Listed below are T cell receptor beta chains from one sample, sequenced in a study of radiotherapy plus CTLA-4 blockade in lung cancer. Clones were read by immunoSEQ multiplex PCR, and TCRdb kept only the in-frame ones, dropping some. Of about 78,000 clones listed, approximately 84% are singletons. The sequences come from peripheral blood, collected from a patient treated with radiotherapy plus ipilimumab. The receptors derive from a human donor with non-small cell lung cancer who had a partial response to radiotherapy plus ipilimumab. CDR3s include the opening cysteine and the closing phenylalanine or tryptophan. The D gene is left open where the match is weak. Where a row states a size, it is once, few, many or the class of an expanded clone; other rows omit it.

-	TRBV10-1	-	TRBJ2-5	CASSGVTGSPYF	TGCGCCAGCAGTGGAGTAACAGGGAGTCCGTACTTC
-	TRBV19	-	TRBJ1-3	CASSIGGGSLGNTIYF	TGTGCCAGTAGTATAGGCGGCGGCTCTCTCGGAAACACCATATATTTT
TRBD1	TRBV5-6	-	TRBJ1-5	CASSFATGGMSNQPQHF	TGTGCCAGCAGCTTCGCGACAGGGGGAATGAGCAATCAGCCCCAGCATTTT
-	TRBV18	-	TRBJ2-2	CASSPPNGANTGELFF	TGTGCCAGCTCACCACCCAACGGGGCGAACACCGGGGAGCTGTTTTTT
-	TRBV7-2	-	TRBJ2-1	CASSSIARSYNEQFF	TGTGCCAGCAGCTCGATAGCGCGCTCCTACAATGAGCAGTTCTTC
TRBD1	TRBV7-9	-	TRBJ1-4	CASSFPPYRGREKLFF	TGTGCCAGCAGCTTCCCCCCCTACAGGGGGCGGGAAAAACTGTTTTTT
-	TRBV28	-	TRBJ2-2	CASSVARGTGELFF	TGTGCCAGCAGTGTGGCGCGAGGCACCGGGGAGCTGTTTTTT
-	TRBV5-4	-	TRBJ2-2	CASSLAPGTTNTGELFF	TGTGCCAGCAGCTTAGCCCCCGGGACAACCAACACCGGGGAGCTGTTTTTT
-	TRBV5-1	-	TRBJ2-2	CASSGGRERNTGELFF	TGCGCCAGCAGCGGGGGGCGGGAGAGAAACACCGGGGAGCTGTTTTTT
-	TRBV6-5	-	TRBJ2-5	CASSSRLGETQYF	TGTGCCAGCAGTTCCCGGCTCGGGGAGACCCAGTACTTC
TRBD2	TRBV5-4	-	TRBJ2-7	CATHGLAGREQYF	TGTGCCACCCACGGACTAGCGGGACGCGAGCAGTACTTC
-	TRBV7-9	-	TRBJ2-2	CASSLRAGNTGELFF	TGTGCCAGCAGCTTAAGAGCCGGGAACACCGGGGAGCTGTTTTTT
-	TRBV6-5	-	TRBJ2-1	CASSPGLTFSEQFF	TGTGCCAGCAGCCCGGGACTCACTTTTAGTGAGCAGTTCTTC
-	TRBV29-1	-	TRBJ1-2	CSVEARDTDYGYTF	TGCAGCGTTGAAGCGAGGGATACTGACTATGGCTACACCTTC
-	TRBV18	-	TRBJ1-5	CASSPPQGEGGNQPQHF	TGTGCCAGCTCACCACCGCAAGGGGAGGGTGGCAATCAGCCCCAGCATTTT
TRBD2	TRBV28	-	TRBJ2-3	CASSFQGRADADTQYF	TGTGCCAGCAGTTTTCAAGGGAGGGCCGACGCAGATACGCAGTATTTT
TRBD1	TRBV27	once	TRBJ1-6	CASSLILEGAGALNSPLHF	TGTGCCAGCAGTTTAATTTTAGAGGGGGCAGGGGCGTTAAATTCACCCCTCCACTTT
-	TRBV7-6	-	TRBJ1-6	CASSPTVVNSPLHF	TGTGCCAGCAGCCCAACTGTAGTCAATTCACCCCTCCACTTT
TRBD2	TRBV5-4	-	TRBJ2-5	CASSSASGFQETQYF	TGTGCCAGCAGCTCCGCTAGCGGATTCCAAGAGACCCAGTACTTC
TRBD1	TRBV6-5	-	TRBJ1-2	CASSLGQTNYGYTF	TGTGCCAGCAGCCTGGGACAGACTAACTATGGCTACACCTTC
-	TRBV19	-	TRBJ1-2	CTSIGSGYGYTF	TGTACCAGTATTGGCAGCGGCTATGGCTACACCTTC
-	TRBV4-2	-	TRBJ1-2	CASSQHTGTLF	TGTGCCAGCAGCCAACATACAGGGACCCTCTTC
-	TRBV2	-	TRBJ1-4	CANSPEGKLFF	TGTGCCAACAGCCCCGAGGGTAAACTGTTTTTT
-	TRBV5-6	once	TRBJ2-6	CASSTMEGDLSGANVLTF	TGTGCCAGCAGCACTATGGAGGGCGACCTCTCTGGGGCCAACGTCCTGACTTTC
-	TRBV18	-	TRBJ2-5	CASSPGLDRKETQYF	TGTGCCAGCTCACCTGGACTCGATAGGAAAGAGACCCAGTACTTC
TRBD1	TRBV27	-	TRBJ2-2	CATTVQGAQDTGELFF	TGTGCCACCACCGTACAGGGGGCCCAAGACACCGGGGAGCTGTTTTTT